In its sample, the clone carrying this T cell receptor (beta chain) was seen a few times. Antigen: not known. One end of the junction varies from germline; a read error may be responsible. The data originate from a study of T cells after yellow fever vaccination. Study information: For low cell numbers, libraries were made with SMART-Seq v4 Ultra Low Input.

5'RACE template switching produced TCR cDNA carrying a universal primer site and UMIs. From the 5' RACE reads, TCRdb called clonotypes with MiXCR, one entry per CDR3 protein. The sample yields 95,000 to 150,000 distinct CDR3 sequences, about 16% seen once. This CDR3 is 12 amino acids long. Findings and limits, study-wide: Post-booster samples contained most primary-vaccination clones (just under 98% CD4, 70% to 90% CD8). High-abundance clonotypes from the bulk population could contaminate FACS-sorted repertoires.

The source was CD8+ T cells sorted from PBMCs, collected 5 days after the yellow fever booster vaccination. This sequence was found in a man between 18 and 29 years old who received the YFV17D yellow fever vaccine. The chain couples TRBV12-3 or TRBV12-4 to TRBJ1-3; D unclear. The CDR3 DNA is TGTGCCAGCAGCCCCGAGTTTAACGGGGTGGTCTTT. Protein sequence: CASSPEFNGVVF.